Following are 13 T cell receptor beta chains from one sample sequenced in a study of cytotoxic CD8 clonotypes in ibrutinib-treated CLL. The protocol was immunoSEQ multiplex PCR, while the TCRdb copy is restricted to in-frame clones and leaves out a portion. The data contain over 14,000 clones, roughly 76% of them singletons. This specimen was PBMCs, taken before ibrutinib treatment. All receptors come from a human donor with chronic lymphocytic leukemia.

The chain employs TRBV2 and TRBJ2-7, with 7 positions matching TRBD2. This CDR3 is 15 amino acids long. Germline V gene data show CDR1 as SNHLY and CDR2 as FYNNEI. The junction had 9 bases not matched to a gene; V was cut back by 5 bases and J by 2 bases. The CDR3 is CASSPLAANTYEQYF. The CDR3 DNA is TGTGCCAGCAGTCCCCTAGCGGCCAACACCTACGAGCAGTACTTC.

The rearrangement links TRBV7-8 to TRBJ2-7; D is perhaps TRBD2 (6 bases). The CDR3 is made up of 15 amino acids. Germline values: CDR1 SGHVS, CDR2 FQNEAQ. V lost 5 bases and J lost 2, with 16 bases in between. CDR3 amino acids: CASSLQRDLTYEQYF. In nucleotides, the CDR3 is TGTGCCAGCAGCCTACAACGGGACTTAACCTACGAGCAGTACTTC.

CDR3 in DNA: TGTGCCATCAGTGGGGCAGGGGGGTTTCAGCCCCAGCATTTT. Translating it yields CAISGAGGFQPQHF. The chain employs TRBV10-3 and TRBJ1-5; 7 bases line up with TRBD1. The CDR3 is 14 residues long. V lost 4 bases and J lost 6; bases outside the gene matches: 6. Germline V lookup: CDR1 ENHRY, CDR2 SYGVKD.

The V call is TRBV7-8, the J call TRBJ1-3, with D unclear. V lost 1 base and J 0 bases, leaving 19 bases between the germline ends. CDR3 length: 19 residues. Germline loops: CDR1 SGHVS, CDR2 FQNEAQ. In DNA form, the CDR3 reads TGTGCCAGCAGCTTAGGGAGGCGACGGGGTCGGGCCTCTGGAAACACCATATATTTT. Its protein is CASSLGRRRGRASGNTIYF.

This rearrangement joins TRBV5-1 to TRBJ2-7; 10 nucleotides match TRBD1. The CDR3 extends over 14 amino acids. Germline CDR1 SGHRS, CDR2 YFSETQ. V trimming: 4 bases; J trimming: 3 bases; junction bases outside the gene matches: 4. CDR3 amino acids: CASSGGDRGYEQYF. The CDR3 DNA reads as TGCGCCAGCAGCGGGGGGGACAGGGGCTACGAGCAGTACTTC.

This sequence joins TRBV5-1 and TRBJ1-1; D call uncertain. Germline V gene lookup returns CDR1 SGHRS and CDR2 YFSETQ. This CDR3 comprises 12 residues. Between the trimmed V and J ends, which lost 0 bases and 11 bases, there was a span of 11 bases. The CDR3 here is CASSLARGRAFF. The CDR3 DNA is TGCGCCAGCAGCTTGGCCCGGGGTAGGGCTTTCTTT.

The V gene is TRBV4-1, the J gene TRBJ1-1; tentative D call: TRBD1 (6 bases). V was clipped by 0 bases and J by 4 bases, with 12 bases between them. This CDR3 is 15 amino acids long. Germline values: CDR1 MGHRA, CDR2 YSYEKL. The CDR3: CASSQDWGGLTEAFF. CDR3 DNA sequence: TGCGCCAGCAGCCAAGATTGGGGGGGCCTCACTGAAGCTTTCTTT.

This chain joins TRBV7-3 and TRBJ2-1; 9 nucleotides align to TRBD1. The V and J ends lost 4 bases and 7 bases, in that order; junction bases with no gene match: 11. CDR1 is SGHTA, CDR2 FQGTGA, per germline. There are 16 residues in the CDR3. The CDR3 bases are TGTGCCAGCAGCTCACCCGGACAGGGGTTTGGGAATGAGCAGTTCTTC. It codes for CASSSPGQGFGNEQFF. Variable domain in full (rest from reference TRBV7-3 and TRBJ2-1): GAGVSQTPSNKVTEKGKYVELRCDPISGHTALYWYRQSLGQGPEFLIYFQGTGAADDSGLPNDRFFAVRPEGSVSTLKIQRTERGDSAVYLCASSSPGQGFGNEQFFGPGTRLTVL.

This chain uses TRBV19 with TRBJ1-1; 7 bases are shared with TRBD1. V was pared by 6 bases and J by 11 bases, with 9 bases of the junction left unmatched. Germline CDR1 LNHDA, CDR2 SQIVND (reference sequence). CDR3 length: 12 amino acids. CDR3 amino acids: CASRPGGGVAFF. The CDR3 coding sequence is TGTGCCAGTAGACCAGGGGGGGGAGTCGCTTTCTTT.

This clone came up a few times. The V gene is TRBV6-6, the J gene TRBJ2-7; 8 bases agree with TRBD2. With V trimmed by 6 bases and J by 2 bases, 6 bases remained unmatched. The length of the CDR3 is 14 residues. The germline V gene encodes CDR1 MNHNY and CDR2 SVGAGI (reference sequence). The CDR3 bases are TGTGCCAGCAGCCCCGGGGGGGGGCCCTACGAGCAGTACTTC. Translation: CASSPGGGPYEQYF.

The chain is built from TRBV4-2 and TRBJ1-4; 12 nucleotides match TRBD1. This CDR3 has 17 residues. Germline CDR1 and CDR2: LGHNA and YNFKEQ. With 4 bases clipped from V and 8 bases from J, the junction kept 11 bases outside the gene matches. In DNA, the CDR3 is TGTGCCAGCAGCCCGCGGGACAGGGGGCCTGCTTCGGAAAAACTGTTTTTT. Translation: CASSPRDRGPASEKLFF.

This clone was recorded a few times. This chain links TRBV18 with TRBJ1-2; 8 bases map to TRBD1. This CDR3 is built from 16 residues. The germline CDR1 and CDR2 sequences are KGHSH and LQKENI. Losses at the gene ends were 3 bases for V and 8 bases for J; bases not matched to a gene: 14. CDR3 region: CASSPDRKQGARGYTF. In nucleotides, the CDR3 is TGTGCCAGCTCACCCGACCGAAAGCAGGGGGCGCGGGGCTACACCTTC.

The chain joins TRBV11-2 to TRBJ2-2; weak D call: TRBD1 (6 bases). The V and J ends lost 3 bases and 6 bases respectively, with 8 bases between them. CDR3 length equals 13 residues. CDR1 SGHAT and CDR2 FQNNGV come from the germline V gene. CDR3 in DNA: TGTGCCAGCAGCTTGGGGGCACCCGGGGAGCTGTTTTTT. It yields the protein CASSLGAPGELFF.